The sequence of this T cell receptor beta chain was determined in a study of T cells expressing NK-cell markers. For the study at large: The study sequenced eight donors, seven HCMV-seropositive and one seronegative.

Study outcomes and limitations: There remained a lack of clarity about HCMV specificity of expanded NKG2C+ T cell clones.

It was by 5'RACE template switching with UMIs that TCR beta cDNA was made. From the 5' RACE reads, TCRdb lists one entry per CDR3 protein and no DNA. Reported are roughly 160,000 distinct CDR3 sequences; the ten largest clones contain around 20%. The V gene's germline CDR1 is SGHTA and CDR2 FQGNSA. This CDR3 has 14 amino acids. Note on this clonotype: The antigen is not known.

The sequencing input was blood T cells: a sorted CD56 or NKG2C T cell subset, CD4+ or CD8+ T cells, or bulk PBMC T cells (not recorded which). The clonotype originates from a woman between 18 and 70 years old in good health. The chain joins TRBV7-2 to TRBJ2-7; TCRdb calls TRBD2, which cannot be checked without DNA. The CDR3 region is CASSSTTSGSEQYF.